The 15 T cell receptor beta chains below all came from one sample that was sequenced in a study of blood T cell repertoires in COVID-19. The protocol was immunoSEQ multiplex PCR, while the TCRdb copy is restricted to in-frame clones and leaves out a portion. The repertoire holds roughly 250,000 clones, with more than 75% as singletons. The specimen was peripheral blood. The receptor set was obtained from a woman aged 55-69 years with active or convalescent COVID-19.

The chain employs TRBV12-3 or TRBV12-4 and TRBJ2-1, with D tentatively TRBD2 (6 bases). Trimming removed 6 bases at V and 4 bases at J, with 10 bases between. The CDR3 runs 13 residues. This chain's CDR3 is CASRWGTYNEQFF. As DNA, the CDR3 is TGTGCCAGCAGATGGGGGACTTACAATGAGCAGTTCTTC.

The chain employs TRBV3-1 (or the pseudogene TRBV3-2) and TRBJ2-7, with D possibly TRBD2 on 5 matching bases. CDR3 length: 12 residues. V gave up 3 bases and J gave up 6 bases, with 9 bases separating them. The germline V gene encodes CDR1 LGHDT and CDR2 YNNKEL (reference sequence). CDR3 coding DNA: TGTGCCAGCAGCCATTCCCGGGGCGAGCAGTACTTC. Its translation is CASSHSRGEQYF.

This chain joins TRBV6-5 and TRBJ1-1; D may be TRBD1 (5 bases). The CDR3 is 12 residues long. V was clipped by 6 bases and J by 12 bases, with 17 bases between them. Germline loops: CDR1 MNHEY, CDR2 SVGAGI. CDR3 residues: CASRSTGGRSFF. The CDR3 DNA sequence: TGTGCCAGCAGATCTACGGGGGGGAGGTCTTTCTTT.

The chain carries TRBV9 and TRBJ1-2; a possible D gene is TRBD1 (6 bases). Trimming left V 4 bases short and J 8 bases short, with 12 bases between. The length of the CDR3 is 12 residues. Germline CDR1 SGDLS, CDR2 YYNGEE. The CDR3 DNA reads TGTGCCAGCAGCTCACAGGGAGAGGGCTACACCTTC. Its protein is CASSSQGEGYTF.

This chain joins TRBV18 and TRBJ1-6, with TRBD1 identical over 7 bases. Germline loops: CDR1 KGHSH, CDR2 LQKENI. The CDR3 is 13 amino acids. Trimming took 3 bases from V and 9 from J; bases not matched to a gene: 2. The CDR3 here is CASSPRGTSPLHF. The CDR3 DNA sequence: TGTGCCAGCTCACCCAGGGGGACTTCACCCCTCCACTTT.

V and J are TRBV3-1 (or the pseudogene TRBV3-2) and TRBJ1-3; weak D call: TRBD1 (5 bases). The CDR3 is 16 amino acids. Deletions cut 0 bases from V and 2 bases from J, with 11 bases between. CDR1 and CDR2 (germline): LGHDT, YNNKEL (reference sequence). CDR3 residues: CASSQDLAGPGNTIYF. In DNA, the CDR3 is TGTGCCAGCAGCCAAGATCTGGCAGGGCCTGGAAACACCATATATTTT.

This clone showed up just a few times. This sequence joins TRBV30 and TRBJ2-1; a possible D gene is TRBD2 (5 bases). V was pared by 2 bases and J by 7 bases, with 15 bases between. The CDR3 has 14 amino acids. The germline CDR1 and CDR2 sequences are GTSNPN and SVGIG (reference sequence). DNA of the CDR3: TGTGCCTGGAGTCGGGTAGCGAGGGTAAATGAGCAGTTCTTC. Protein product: CAWSRVARVNEQFF.

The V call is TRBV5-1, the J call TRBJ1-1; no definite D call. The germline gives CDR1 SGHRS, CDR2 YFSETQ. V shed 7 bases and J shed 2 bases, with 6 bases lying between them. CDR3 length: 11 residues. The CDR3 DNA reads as TGCGCCAGCGCACATAACACTGAAGCTTTCTTT. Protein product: CASAHNTEAFF.

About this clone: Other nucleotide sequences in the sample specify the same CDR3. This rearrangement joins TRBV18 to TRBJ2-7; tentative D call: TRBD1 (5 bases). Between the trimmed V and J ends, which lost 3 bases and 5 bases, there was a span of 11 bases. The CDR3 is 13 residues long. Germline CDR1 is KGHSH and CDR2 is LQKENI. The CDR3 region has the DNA TGTGCCAGCTCACCTGCGGCCAGGGACGAGCAGTACTTC. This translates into CASSPAARDEQYF.

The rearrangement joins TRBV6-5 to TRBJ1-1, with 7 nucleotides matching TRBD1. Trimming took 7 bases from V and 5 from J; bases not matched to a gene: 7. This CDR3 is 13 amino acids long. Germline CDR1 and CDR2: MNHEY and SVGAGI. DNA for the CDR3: TGTGCCAGCACCCCGACAGGGAGGACTGAAGCTTTCTTT. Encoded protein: CASTPTGRTEAFF.

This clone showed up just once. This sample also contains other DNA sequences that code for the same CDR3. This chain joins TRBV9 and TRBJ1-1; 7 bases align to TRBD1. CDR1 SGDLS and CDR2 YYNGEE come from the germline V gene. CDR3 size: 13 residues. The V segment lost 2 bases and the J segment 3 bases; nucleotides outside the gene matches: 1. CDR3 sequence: CASSVQGDTEAFF. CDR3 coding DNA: TGTGCCAGCAGCGTGCAGGGGGACACTGAAGCTTTCTTT.

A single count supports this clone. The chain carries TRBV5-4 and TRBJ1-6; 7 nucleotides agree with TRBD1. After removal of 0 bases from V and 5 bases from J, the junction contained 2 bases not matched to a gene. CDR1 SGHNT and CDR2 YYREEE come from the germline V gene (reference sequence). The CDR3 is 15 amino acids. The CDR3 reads CASSLAQGDNSPLHF. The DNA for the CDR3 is TGTGCCAGCAGCTTGGCCCAGGGGGATAATTCACCCCTCCACTTT.

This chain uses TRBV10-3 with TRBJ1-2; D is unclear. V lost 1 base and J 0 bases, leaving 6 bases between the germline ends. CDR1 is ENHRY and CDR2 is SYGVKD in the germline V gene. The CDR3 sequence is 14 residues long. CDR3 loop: CAISEWGANYGYTF. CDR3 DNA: TGTGCCATCAGTGAGTGGGGAGCTAACTATGGCTACACCTTC.

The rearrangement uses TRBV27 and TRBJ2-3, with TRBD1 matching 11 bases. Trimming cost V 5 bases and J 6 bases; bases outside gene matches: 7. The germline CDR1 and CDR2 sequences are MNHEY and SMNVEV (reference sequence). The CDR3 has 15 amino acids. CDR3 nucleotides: TGTGCCAGCAGTGCCCCGGACAGGGGGCAGGATACGCAGTATTTT. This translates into CASSAPDRGQDTQYF.

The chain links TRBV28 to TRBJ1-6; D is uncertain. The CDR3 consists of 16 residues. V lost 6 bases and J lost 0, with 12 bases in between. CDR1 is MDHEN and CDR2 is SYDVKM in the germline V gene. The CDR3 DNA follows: TGTGCCAGCAGAGGCGGCGGCCTCTCCTATAATTCACCCCTCCACTTT. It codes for CASRGGGLSYNSPLHF.